This T cell receptor beta chain was sequenced in a study of T cell responses to AZD1222 COVID-19 vaccine. With 0 bases clipped from V and 2 bases from J, the junction kept 1 base outside the gene matches. CDR3 length: 15 residues. Per the germline V gene, CDR1 is LGHNA and CDR2 is YSLEER. Here immunoSEQ multiplex PCR was the method, and the copy in TCRdb shows in-frame clones only, minus some. This sample yields a few hundred thousand clones, of which approximately 95% are seen a single time; roughly 0.5% belongs to the top ten. The chain employs TRBV4-3 and TRBJ2-7; 10 bases line up with TRBD1. This sequence originates from an adult in good health. The sequencing used peripheral blood, collected on day 0 of AZD1222 vaccination. CDR3 DNA sequence: TGCGCCAGCAGCCAAGAAGGGACAGGGGCCTACGAGCAGTACTTC. Translated: CASSQEGTGAYEQYF.